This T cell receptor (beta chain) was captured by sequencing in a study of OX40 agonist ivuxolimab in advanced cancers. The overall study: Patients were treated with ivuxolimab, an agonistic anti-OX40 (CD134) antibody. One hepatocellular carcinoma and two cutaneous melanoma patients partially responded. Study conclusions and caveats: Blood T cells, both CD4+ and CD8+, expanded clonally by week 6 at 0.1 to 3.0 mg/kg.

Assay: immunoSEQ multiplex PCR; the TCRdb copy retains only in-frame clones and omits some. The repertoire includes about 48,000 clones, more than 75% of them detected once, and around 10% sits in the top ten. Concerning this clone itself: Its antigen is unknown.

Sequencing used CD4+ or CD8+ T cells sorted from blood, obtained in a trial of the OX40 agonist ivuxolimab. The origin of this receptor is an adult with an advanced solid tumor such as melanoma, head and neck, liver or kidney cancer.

This chain's CDR3 is CASSLPSTDTQYF. CDR3 DNA: TGTGCCAGCAGCTTGCCATCCACAGATACGCAGTATTTT. The rearrangement links TRBV7-3 to TRBJ2-3; D is unresolved. Germline-derived CDR1 and CDR2 are SGHTA and FQGTGA. The CDR3 contains 13 residues. Trimming took off 3 bases at V and 2 bases at J, with 6 bases between the two ends.